What follows describes a single T cell receptor (beta chain). The antigen is unknown. This record belongs to a study of cytomegalovirus exposure and HLA in healthy donors. Trimming removed 4 bases at V and 0 bases at J, with 11 bases between. The CDR3 has 15 amino acids. The germline gives CDR1 SGHRS, CDR2 YFSETQ. Study observations and caveats: Cytomegalovirus-associated TCR beta chains were listed, numbering around 150. Most TCR sequences were seen very rarely across donors, but some public TCRs occurred in many.

Primers: 60 Vbeta forward and 13 Jbeta reverse. Per the original data handling: The count from a later analysis was roughly 80 million unique TCR beta chains, around 10 million of them shared. Sequencing was performed with immunoSEQ multiplex PCR; in TCRdb, only in-frame clones are kept and a portion is missing. V and J calls and clone size follow that table, whereas D and trimming were derived from the DNA. The table includes tens of thousands of clones, over 90% detected once. The clonotype originates from a woman under 30 in good health and CMV-seronegative. The sample comprised PBMCs. The rearrangement links TRBV5-1 to TRBJ2-1; possibly TRBD2 for D (5 bases). The chain's CDR3 is CASSEGYSSYNEQFF. Here the CDR3 DNA reads TGCGCCAGCAGCGAGGGTTACAGCTCCTACAATGAGCAGTTCTTC.